A single T cell receptor (beta chain) is shown here with its context. Sequenced by immunoSEQ multiplex PCR; TCRdb stores in-frame clones only, minus some. The table shows approximately 270,000 clones, with approximately 83% occurring only once. This sample was taken from a study of blood T cell repertoires in COVID-19. Whole-study context: In each case, the material was cDNA or gDNA derived from T cells, B-cell-depleted T cells, or PBMCs.

This CDR3 spans 14 amino acids. V was trimmed by 1 base and J by 0 bases, leaving 6 bases between them. Germline-derived CDR1 and CDR2 are SGHVS and FQNEAQ. Specimen: peripheral blood. The chain uses TRBV7-8 and TRBJ1-1; possible D gene TRBD1, 5 bases. The receptor was isolated from a woman between 65 and 79 years old with acute or convalescent COVID-19. As DNA, the CDR3 is TGTGCCAGCAGCTTAGGGACACTGAACACTGAAGCTTTCTTT. Residues: CASSLGTLNTEAFF.